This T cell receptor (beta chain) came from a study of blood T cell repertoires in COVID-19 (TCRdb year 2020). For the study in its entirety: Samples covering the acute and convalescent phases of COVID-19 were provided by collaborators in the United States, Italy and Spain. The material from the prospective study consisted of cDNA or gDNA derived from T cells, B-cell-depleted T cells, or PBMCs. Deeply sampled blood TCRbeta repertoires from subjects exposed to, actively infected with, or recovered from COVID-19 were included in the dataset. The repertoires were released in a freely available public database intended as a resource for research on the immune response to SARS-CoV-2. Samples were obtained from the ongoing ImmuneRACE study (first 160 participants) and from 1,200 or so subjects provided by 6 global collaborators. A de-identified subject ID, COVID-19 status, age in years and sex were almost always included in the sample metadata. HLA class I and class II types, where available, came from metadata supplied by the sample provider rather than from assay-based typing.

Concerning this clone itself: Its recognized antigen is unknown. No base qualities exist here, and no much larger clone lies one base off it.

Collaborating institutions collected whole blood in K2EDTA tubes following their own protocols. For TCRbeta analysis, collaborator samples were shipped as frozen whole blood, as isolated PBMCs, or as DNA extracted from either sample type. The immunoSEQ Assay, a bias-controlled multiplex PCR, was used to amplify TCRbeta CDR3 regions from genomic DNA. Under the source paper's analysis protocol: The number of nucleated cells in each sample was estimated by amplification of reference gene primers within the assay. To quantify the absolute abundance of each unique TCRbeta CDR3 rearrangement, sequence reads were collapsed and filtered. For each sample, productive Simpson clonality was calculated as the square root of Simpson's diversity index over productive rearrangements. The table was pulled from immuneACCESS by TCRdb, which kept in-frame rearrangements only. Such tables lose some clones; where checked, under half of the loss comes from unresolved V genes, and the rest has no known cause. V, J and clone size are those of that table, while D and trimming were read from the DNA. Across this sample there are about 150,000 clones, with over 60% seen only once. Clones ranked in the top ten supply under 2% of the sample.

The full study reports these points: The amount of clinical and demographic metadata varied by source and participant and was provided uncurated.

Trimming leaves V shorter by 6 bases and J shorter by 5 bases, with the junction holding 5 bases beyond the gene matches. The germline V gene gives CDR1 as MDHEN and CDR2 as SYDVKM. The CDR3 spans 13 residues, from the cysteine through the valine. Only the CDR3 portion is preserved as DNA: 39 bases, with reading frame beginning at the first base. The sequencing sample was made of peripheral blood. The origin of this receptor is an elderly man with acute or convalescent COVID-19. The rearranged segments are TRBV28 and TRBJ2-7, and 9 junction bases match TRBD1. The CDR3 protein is CASRRQGGDEQYV. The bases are TGTGCCAGCAGGCGACAGGGGGGAGACGAGCAGTACGTC.